Detailed here is one TCR beta chain. Its antigen remains unknown. The sample comes from a study of cytomegalovirus exposure and HLA in healthy donors. Study-wide results and caveats: Most TCR sequences showed up rarely, but some public TCRs showed up in many donors. One later analysis, an examination of the 100 to 150 validation repertoires, found that first-cohort TCR clusters tended to co-occur in them. The listing of about 150 TCR beta chains classed them as cytomegalovirus-associated. Researchers reported that three CMV-associated chains were confirmed in vitro as CMV antigen-specific.

The CDR3 has 16 residues. Germline trimming cut 5 bases from V and 2 bases from J; bases unmatched to any gene: 9. The germline CDR1 and CDR2 sequences are MNHEY and SMNVEV (reference sequence). TCRdb's copy holds only in-frame clones and misses some; the assay was immunoSEQ multiplex PCR. The repertoire consists of 200,000 to 250,000 clones, with roughly 87% occurring once and the leading ten covering roughly 2%. This TCR was recovered from a woman aged 18-29 years in good health and CMV-seropositive. The rearrangement links TRBV27 to TRBJ2-7; 10 bases fit TRBD2. Sequencing used PBMCs. CDR3 nucleotides: TGTGCCAGCAGTCCCGAAAGCGGGAGGGAAACCTACGAGCAGTACTTC. This translates into CASSPESGRETYEQYF.